Following are 22 T cell receptor beta chains from one sample sequenced in a study of metastatic and nonmetastatic thyroid tumors. TCRdb re-called clones via MiXCR from the PCR reads. The sample has 15,000 to 25,000 clones, roughly 25% seen once. Prior to thyroid surgery, none of the patients had received any treatment. Sequences were obtained from blood. Every receptor here comes from a male donor with papillary thyroid cancer or a benign thyroid nodule (not recorded which). Some clones in this sample may be carry-over from other donors' samples.

This clone was picked up a small number of times. The chain is built from TRBV27 and TRBJ1-2; weak D call: TRBD1 (5 bases). V lost 4 bases, J lost 4 bases, and 13 bases lay in between. Germline CDR1 reads MNHEY; CDR2 reads SMNVEV (reference sequence). The CDR3 contains 14 residues. CDR3 coding DNA: TGTGCCAGCAGTTATTCGGGACCGGCCTATGGCTACACCTTC. The encoded protein is CASSYSGPAYGYTF.

The chain joins TRBV7-3 to TRBJ1-1, with D perhaps TRBD1 (5 bases). V was clipped by 5 bases and J by 1 base, with 11 bases between them. The CDR3 loop spans 14 amino acids. CDR1 SGHTA and CDR2 FQGTGA come from the germline V gene. The CDR3 sequence is CASSPGHQNTEAFF. The CDR3 DNA follows: TGTGCCAGCAGCCCGGGGCACCAGAACACTGAAGCTTTCTTT.

Note on this clone: Other nucleotide sequences in the sample specify the same CDR3. The chain combines TRBV11-2 with TRBJ2-3, with 12 nucleotides matching TRBD2. The ends lost 1 base at V and 6 bases at J; junction bases unmatched: 5. Germline loops: CDR1 SGHAT, CDR2 FQNNGV. The CDR3 loop spans 16 amino acids. The CDR3 sequence is CASSLGGTSGRDTQYF. The CDR3 nucleotides are TGTGCCAGCAGCTTAGGGGGGACTAGCGGGCGGGATACGCAGTATTTT.

By sample share, this clone is medium-sized. The chain is built from TRBV11-2 and TRBJ2-2; no clear D gene. V was clipped by 0 bases and J by 6 bases, with 8 bases between them. The CDR3 is 14 residues long. Germline values: CDR1 SGHAT, CDR2 FQNNGV. The CDR3 nucleotides are TGTGCCAGCAGCTTAGATAGTTTCTCCGGGGAGCTGTTTTTT. Amino acids: CASSLDSFSGELFF.

This clone was found a few times. The V and J genes are TRBV28 and TRBJ1-2; the D is unclear. The V gene's germline CDR1 is MDHEN and CDR2 SYDVKM. This CDR3 comprises 12 residues. The ends were cut back, 6 bases at V and 8 bases at J, with 13 bases in the middle. The CDR3 DNA reads TGTGCCAGCAGGGTGCAGGTGGGCGGCTACACCTTC. It is translated as CASRVQVGGYTF.

By its share, this clone is medium-sized (0.01 to 0.1%). The genes are TRBV27 and TRBJ2-1, with 7 bases identical to TRBD1. The CDR3 is 17 amino acids. Germline V CDR1 and CDR2: MNHEY, SMNVEV (reference sequence). V trimming: 2 bases; J trimming: 1 base; junction bases outside the gene matches: 8. As DNA, the CDR3 is TGTGCCAGCAGTTTAGAATCCGGGACAGTATCCTACAATGAGCAGTTCTTC. Translated, it gives CASSLESGTVSYNEQFF.

This chain joins TRBV6-2 or TRBV6-3 and TRBJ2-1; 7 bases line up with TRBD1. Germline CDR1 and CDR2: MNHEY and SVGEGT. V dropped 6 bases and J dropped 6; count of bases not matched to a gene: 2. CDR3 length equals 12 residues. CDR3 nucleotides: TGTGCCAGCAGGGACAGGTCCAATGAGCAGTTCTTC. Encoded protein: CASRDRSNEQFF.

This clone was seen just once. The chain links TRBV11-2 to TRBJ2-1; 8 bases are shared with TRBD2. This CDR3 has 14 residues. J lost 4 bases, V lost 1 base, and 0 bases had no gene match. The germline V gene has CDR1 SGHAT and CDR2 FQNNGV. CDR3: CASSLGGGYNEQFF. As DNA, the CDR3 is TGTGCCAGCAGCTTAGGCGGGGGGTACAATGAGCAGTTCTTC. Full variable domain (remainder filled in from reference TRBV11-2 and TRBJ2-1): EAGVAQSPRYKIIEKRQSVAFWCNPISGHATLYWYQQILGQGPKLLIQFQNNGVVDDSQLPKDRFSAERLKGVDSTLKIQPAKLEDSAVYLCASSLGGGYNEQFFGPGTRLTVL.

The table lists this clone with many counts. Given a much more abundant clone one base away, this may be a read error. The CDR3 sequence: CAGSDQGGEQYF. DNA of the CDR3: TGTGCCGGCAGTGATCAGGGGGGGGAGCAGTACTTC. The chain links TRBV6-1 to TRBJ2-7; D may match TRBD1 or TRBD2 (7 bases each). CDR3 length equals 12 residues. Looked up from germline, CDR1 is MNHNS and CDR2 is SASEGT.

This chain uses TRBV20-1 with TRBJ2-7, with a tentative D call TRBD1 (5 bases). V shed 6 bases and J shed 6 bases, with 21 bases lying between them. This CDR3 region has 14 residues. Per germline, CDR1 DFQATT and CDR2 SNEGSKA (reference sequence). CDR3 region: CSARRANSRAEQYF. CDR3 nucleotides: TGCAGTGCGAGACGCGCAAATAGCAGGGCCGAGCAGTACTTC.

This sequence joins TRBV20-1 and TRBJ1-1; the D gene is possibly TRBD1 (6 bases). The CDR3 covers 13 residues. CDR1 and CDR2 (germline): DFQATT, SNEGSKA (reference sequence). V was pared by 5 bases and J by 1 base, with 11 bases between. CDR3 DNA sequence: TGCAGTGCTCCACAACAGGGGAACACTGAAGCTTTCTTT. It yields the protein CSAPQQGNTEAFF.

The genes are TRBV19 and TRBJ2-5; tentatively, D is TRBD2 (6 bases). Per the germline V gene, CDR1 is LNHDA and CDR2 is SQIVND (reference sequence). The CDR3 runs 16 residues. Trimming took off 6 bases at V and 5 bases at J, with 22 bases between the two ends. DNA for the CDR3: TGTGCCAGTAGCCGTTCCTTGGTGCCTGGGGGGGAGACCCAGTACTTC. Its translation: CASSRSLVPGGETQYF.

The chain recombines TRBV20-1 with TRBJ2-1, with TRBD2 matching over 9 bases. After removal of 2 bases from V and 4 bases from J, the junction contained 3 bases not matched to a gene. CDR3 length equals 14 residues. CDR1 is DFQATT and CDR2 is SNEGSKA in the germline V gene (reference sequence). CDR3 loop: CSARSLAGYNEQFF. In DNA form, the CDR3 reads TGCAGTGCTAGAAGCCTAGCGGGGTACAATGAGCAGTTCTTC.

The chain has TRBV11-2 and TRBJ2-1, with 9 bases lining up with TRBD1. CDR1 and CDR2 (germline): SGHAT, FQNNGV. With V trimmed by 1 base and J by 6 bases, 7 bases remained unmatched. The CDR3 is made up of 16 amino acids. The CDR3 here is CASSLGSGQGLNEQFF. CDR3 coding DNA: TGTGCCAGCAGCTTAGGAAGCGGACAGGGGCTCAATGAGCAGTTCTTC.

The J gene is TRBJ2-7, the V gene TRBV6-2 or TRBV6-3; 11 nucleotides align to TRBD2. The germline V gene encodes CDR1 MNHEY and CDR2 SVGEGT. Trimming removed 2 bases from V and 3 bases from J; junction bases left unmatched: 12. The CDR3 is made up of 18 amino acids. CDR3 amino acids: CASSYSLPGLADLYEQYF. The CDR3, as DNA: TGTGCCAGCAGTTACAGTCTCCCGGGACTAGCGGACCTCTACGAGCAGTACTTC.

By share, this clone ranks as medium-sized. The chain couples TRBV6-1 to TRBJ2-7, with D perhaps matching TRBD1 or TRBD2 (6 bases each). The CDR3 contains 14 residues. Germline V gene data show CDR1 as MNHNS and CDR2 as SASEGT. Trimming shortened V by 7 bases and J by 2 bases, and 15 bases separated the two germline ends. This chain's CDR3 is CASTPEGGPYEQYF. Written as DNA, the CDR3 is TGTGCCAGCACCCCGGAGGGGGGCCCCTACGAGCAGTACTTC.

This clone ranks as medium-sized. V usage is TRBV7-9 and J usage is TRBJ2-5, with D unclear. V lost 7 bases, J lost 8 bases, and 11 bases lay in between. Germline V gene lookup returns CDR1 SEHNR and CDR2 FQNEAQ (reference sequence). The CDR3 is 11 amino acids. The CDR3 region is CASTTGGTQYF. The CDR3 coding sequence is TGTGCCAGCACCACTGGTGGAACCCAGTACTTC.

This clone was seen ten or more times. Germline and junction disagree at one end, which may indicate a read error. The chain uses TRBV5-6 and TRBJ2-7; 7 nucleotides match TRBD1. Germline values: CDR1 SGHDT, CDR2 YYEEEE. This CDR3 has 13 amino acids. This chain's CDR3 is CASSLGGRQGSFF. Here the CDR3 DNA reads TGTGCCAGCAGCTTAGGAGGACGACAGGGTAGCTTCTTC.

In its sample, this clone was seen many times. V and J are TRBV4-1 and TRBJ2-7; TRBD2 agrees at 9 bases. Germline CDR1 and CDR2: MGHRA and YSYEKL. V was clipped by 0 bases and J by 0 bases; unmatched bases: 15. The CDR3 has 20 residues. DNA for the CDR3: TGCGCCAGCAGCCAAGATTTATTTGGACTAGCGAGGCGTAGCTCCTACGAGCAGTACTTC. Protein sequence: CASSQDLFGLARRSSYEQYF.

This rearrangement joins TRBV7-2 to TRBJ1-2; D not certain. Trimming removed 5 bases at V and 5 bases at J, with 15 bases between. The CDR3 has 14 residues. Germline CDR1 reads SGHTA; CDR2 reads FQGNSA. This chain's CDR3 is CASSRFTENYGYTF. The CDR3 DNA reads TGTGCCAGCAGCAGATTTACAGAGAATTATGGCTACACCTTC.

This clone was observed a handful of times. The chain couples TRBV19 to TRBJ1-5; 8 positions match TRBD1. The V gene's germline CDR1 is LNHDA and CDR2 SQIVND (reference sequence). V was pared by 5 bases and J by 4 bases, with 1 base of the junction left unmatched. This CDR3 spans 13 amino acids. CDR3 amino acids: CASSRDRNQPQHF. CDR3 nucleotide sequence: TGTGCCAGTAGTCGGGACAGGAATCAGCCCCAGCATTTT.

In nucleotides, the CDR3 is TGTGCCAGCAGCTCGGGGACAGATACGCAGTATTTT. Translation: CASSSGTDTQYF. The gene calls are TRBV2 and TRBJ2-3, with a possible D match to TRBD2 (5 bases). Trimming cost V 6 bases and J 3 bases, with 7 bases left between them. Germline V CDR1 and CDR2: SNHLY, FYNNEI. The CDR3 runs 12 residues.